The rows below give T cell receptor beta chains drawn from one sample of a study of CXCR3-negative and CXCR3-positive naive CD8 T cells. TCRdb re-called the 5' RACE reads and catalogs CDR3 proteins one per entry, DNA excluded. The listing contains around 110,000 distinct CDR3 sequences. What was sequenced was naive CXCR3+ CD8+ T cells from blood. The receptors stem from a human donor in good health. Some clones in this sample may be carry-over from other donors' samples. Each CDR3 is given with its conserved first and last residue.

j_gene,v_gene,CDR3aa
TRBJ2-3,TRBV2,CASSAVSSTDTQYF
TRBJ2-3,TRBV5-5,CASSDELAGADTQYF
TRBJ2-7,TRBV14,CASSQELHEQYF
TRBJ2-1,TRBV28,CASSFPPIGRGNEQFF
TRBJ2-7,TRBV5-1,CASSLVIGDEQYF
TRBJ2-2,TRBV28,CASSPRDFNTGELFF
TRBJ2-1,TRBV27,CASSVAGHLQEQFF
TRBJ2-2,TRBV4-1,CASSQELNTGELFF
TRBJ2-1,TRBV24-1,CATSDPSESSYNEQFF
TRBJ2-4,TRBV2,CASEDRANIQYF
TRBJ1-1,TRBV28,CASSLSGSSASTEAFF
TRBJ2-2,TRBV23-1,CASSQINRADSTGELFF
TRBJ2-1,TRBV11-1,CASSGGQGTIEQFF
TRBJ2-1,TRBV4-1,CASSPDPGPYEQFF
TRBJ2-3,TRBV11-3,CASSSAEDTQYF
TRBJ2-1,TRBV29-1,CSVLTASYNEQFF
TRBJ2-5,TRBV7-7,CASSLEGSQETQYF
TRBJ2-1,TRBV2,CASSEMDRQFF
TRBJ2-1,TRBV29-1,CSAWTDYNEQFF
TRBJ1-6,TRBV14,CASSQVDPGSPLHF
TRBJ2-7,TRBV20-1,CSASGLAGGPTYEQYF
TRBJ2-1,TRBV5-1,CASSLGVSRGDEQFF
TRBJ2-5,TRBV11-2,CAGSRGQLQETQYF
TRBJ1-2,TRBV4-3,CASSQSTGVYGYTF
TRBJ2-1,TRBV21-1,CASSRKAGGVCSAAEQFF
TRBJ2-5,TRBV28,CASSFVVSFQYF
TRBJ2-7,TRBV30,CAWSLPTGPYEQYF
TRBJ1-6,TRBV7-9,CASSPVRGYNSPLHF
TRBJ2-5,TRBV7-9,CASSFIEGLQETQYF
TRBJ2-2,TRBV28,CASSFPGELFF
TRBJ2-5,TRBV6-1,CASTVSGPLPETQYF
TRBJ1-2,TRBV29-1,CSVEYGTGGRYGYTF
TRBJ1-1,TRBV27,CASTTGTPWGTKAFF
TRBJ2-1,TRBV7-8,CASSFPDRYNEQFF
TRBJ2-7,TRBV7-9,CASSLWYEQYF
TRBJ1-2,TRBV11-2,CASSLGLNGYTF
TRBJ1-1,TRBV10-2,CASSDMDPGLTEAFF
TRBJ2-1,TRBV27,CASSSTSGGLYNEQFF
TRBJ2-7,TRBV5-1,CASSLDRASYEQYF
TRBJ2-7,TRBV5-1,CASSQGLAGDHEQYF
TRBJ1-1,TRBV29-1,CSVDRMNTEAFF
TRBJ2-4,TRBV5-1,CASSAVLAGTSNIQYF
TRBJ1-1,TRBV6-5,CASSLSSHTEAFF
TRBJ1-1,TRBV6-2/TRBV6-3,CASSLFHSTEAFF
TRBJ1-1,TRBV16,CASSQKTGTEAFF
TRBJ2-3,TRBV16,CASSQSGGISDTQYF
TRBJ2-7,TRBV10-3,CAISQALGARTYEQYF
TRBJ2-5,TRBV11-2,CASSSTSVSQETQYF
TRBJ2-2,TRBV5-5,CASSLGWSAGELFF
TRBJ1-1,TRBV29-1,CSVEGPGVDTEAFF
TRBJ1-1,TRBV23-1,CASSRDKLNTEAFF
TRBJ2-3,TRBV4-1,CASSPNGASGDTQYF
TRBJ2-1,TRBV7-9,CASTLPGGLAYNEQFF
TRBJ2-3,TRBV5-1,CASSSIERGSTDTQYF
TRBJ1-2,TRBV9,CASSGWDDTNYGYTF
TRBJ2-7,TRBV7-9,CASSASGGFYEQYF
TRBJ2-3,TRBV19,CASIDKPGGFPDTQYF
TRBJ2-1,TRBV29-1,CSVDGLADYNEQFF
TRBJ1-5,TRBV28,CASSFGTGALQPQHF
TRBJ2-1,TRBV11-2,CASSLGADGSSYNEQFF